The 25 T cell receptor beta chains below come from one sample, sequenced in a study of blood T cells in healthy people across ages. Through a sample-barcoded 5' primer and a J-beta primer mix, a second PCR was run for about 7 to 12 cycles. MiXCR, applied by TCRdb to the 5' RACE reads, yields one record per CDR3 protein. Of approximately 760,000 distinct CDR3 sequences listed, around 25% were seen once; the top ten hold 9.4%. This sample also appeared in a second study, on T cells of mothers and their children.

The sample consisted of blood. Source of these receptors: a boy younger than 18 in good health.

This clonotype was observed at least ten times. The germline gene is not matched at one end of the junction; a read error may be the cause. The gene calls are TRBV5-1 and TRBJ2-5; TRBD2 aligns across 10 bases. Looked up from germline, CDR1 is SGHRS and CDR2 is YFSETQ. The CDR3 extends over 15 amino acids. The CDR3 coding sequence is TGTGCCAGCAGCTCGACTAGCGGGCCACAAGAGACCCAGTACTTC. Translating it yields CASSSTSGPQETQYF.

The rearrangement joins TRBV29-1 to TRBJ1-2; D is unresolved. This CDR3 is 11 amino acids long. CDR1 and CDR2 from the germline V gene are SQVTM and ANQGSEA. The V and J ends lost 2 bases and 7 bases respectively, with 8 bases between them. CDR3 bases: TGCAGCGTTGAAACCGGGAGTGGCTACACCTTC. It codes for CSVETGSGYTF.

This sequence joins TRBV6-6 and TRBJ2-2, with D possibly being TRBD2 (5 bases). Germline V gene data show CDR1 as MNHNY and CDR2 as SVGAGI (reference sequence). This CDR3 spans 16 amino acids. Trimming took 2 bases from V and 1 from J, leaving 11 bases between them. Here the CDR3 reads CASSYAGVRNTGELFF. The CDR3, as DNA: TGTGCCAGCAGTTACGCGGGTGTCAGGAACACCGGGGAGCTGTTTTTT.

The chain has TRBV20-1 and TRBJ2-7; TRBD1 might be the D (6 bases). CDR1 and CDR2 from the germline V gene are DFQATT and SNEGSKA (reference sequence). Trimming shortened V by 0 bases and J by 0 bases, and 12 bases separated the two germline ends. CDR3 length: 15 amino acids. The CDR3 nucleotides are TGCAGTGCTAGAGATGGACAGACCGGCTCCTACGAGCAGTACTTC. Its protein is CSARDGQTGSYEQYF.

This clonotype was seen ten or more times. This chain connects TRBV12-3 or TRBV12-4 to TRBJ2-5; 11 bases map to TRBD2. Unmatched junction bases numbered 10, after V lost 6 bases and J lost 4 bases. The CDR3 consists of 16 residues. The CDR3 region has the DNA TGTGCCAGCAGCCCAATGGTAGCGGGAGGGCCAGAGACCCAGTACTTC. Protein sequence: CASSPMVAGGPETQYF.

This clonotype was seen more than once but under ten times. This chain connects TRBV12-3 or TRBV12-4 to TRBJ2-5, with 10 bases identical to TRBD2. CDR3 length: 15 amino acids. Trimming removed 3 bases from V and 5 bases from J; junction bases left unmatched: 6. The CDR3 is CASSFLAGVSETQYF. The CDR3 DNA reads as TGTGCCAGCAGTTTCCTAGCGGGGGTGAGTGAGACCCAGTACTTC.

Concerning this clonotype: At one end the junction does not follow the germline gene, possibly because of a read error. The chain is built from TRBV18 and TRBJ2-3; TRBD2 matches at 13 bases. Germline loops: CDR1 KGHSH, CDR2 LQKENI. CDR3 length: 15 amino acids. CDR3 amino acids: CACSEGLAGANTQYF. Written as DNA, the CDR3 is TGTGCCTGCTCCGAAGGACTAGCGGGAGCAAATACGCAGTATTTT.

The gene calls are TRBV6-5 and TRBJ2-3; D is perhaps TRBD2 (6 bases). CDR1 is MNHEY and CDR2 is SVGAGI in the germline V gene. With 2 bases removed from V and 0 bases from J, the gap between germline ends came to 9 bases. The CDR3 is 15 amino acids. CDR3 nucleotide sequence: TGTGCCAGCAGTTACGGCGGGGATAGCACAGATACGCAGTATTTT. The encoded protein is CASSYGGDSTDTQYF.

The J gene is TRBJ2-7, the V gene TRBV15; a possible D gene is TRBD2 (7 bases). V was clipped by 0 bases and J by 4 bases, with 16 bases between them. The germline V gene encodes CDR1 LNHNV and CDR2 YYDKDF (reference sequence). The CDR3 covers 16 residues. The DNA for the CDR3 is TGTGCCACCAGCAGAGATTTGGGGGCGGGGGTGTACGAGCAGTACTTC. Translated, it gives CATSRDLGAGVYEQYF.

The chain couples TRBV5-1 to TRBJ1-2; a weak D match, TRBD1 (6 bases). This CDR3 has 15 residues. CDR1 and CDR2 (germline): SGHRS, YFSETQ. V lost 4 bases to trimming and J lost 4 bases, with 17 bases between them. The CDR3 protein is CASSPIEGGGYGYTF. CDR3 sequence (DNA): TGCGCCAGCAGCCCCATCGAGGGGGGGGGCTATGGCTACACCTTC.

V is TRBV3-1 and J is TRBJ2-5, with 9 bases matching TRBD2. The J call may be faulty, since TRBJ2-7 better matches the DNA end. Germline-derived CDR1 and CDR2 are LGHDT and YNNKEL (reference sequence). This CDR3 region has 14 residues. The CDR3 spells CASSRNSGSYEQYF. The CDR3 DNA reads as TGTGCCAGCAGCCGAAATAGCGGGAGCTACGAGCAGTACTTC.

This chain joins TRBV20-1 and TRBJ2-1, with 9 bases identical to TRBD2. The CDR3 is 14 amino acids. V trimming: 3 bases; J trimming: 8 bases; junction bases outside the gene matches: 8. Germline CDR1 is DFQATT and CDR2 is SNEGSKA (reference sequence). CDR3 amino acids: CSASSLAGRYEQFF. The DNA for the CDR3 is TGCAGTGCTAGTTCCCTAGCGGGACGCTATGAGCAGTTCTTC.

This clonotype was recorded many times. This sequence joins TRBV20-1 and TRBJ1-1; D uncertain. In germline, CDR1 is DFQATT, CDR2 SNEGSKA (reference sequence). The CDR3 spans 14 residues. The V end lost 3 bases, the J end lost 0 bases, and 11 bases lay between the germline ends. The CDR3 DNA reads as TGCAGTGCTAGCCCCACGGGGTTGAACACTGAAGCTTTCTTT. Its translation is CSASPTGLNTEAFF.

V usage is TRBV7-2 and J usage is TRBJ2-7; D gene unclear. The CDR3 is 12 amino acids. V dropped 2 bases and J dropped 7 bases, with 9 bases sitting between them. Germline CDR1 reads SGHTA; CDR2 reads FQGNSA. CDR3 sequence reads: CASSLSSQEQYF. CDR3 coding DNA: TGTGCCAGCAGCTTATCGTCTCAGGAGCAGTACTTC.

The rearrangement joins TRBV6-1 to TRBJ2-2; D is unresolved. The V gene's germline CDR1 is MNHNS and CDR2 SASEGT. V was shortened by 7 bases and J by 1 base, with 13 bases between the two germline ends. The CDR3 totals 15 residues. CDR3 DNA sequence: TGTGCCAGCAAAAGAAGATCGGGGAACACCGGGGAGCTGTTTTTT. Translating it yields CASKRRSGNTGELFF.

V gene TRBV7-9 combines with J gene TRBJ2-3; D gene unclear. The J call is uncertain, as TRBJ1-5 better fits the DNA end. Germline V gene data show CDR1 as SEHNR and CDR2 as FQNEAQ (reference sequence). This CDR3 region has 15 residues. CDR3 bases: TGTGCCAGCAGCTTATTAGACGGCGCCACAGATACGCAGCATTTT. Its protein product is CASSLLDGATDTQHF.

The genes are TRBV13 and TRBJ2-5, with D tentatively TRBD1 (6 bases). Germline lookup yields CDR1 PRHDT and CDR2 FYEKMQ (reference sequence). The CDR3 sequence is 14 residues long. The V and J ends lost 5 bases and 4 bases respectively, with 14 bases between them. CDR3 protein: CASSPATGLETQYF. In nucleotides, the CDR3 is TGTGCCAGCAGCCCCGCTACAGGGTTAGAGACCCAGTACTTC.

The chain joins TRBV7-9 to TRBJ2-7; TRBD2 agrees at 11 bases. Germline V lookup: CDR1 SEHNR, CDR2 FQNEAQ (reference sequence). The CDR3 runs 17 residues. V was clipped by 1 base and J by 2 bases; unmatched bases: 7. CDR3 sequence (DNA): TGTGCCAGCAGCTTAGGGGGCCTAGCGGGAGGTACCTACGAGCAGTACTTC. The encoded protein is CASSLGGLAGGTYEQYF. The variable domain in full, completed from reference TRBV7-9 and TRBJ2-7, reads DTGVSQNPRHKITKRGQNVTFRCDPISEHNRLYWYRQTLGQGPEFLTYFQNEAQLEKSRLLSDRFSAERPKGSFSTLEIQRTEQGDSAMYLCASSLGGLAGGTYEQYFGPGTRLTVT.

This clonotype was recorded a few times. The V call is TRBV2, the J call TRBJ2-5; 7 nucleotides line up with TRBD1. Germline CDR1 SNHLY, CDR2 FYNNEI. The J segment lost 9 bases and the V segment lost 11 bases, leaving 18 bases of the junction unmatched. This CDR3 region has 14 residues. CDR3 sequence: CAVEGASFLRAQYF. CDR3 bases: TGTGCCGTCGAGGGGGCTTCCTTTTTAAGAGCCCAGTACTTC. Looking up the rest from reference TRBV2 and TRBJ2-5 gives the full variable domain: EPEVTQTPSHQVTQMGQEVILRCVPISNHLYFYWYRQILGQKVEFLVSFYNNEISEKSEIFDDQFSVERPDGSNFTLKIRSTKLEDSAMYFCAVEGASFLRAQYFGPGTRLLVL.

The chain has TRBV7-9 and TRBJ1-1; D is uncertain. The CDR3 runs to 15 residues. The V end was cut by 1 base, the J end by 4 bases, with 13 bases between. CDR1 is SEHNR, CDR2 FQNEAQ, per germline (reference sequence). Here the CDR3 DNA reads TGTGCCAGCAGCTTAGGGACGACCCAGGTCACTGAAGCTTTCTTT. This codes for CASSLGTTQVTEAFF.

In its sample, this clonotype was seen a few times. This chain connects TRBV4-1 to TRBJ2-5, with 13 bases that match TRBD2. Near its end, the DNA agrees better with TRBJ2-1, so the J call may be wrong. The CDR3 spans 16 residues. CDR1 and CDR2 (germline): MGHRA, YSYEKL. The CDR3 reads CASSHALAGGLNEQFF. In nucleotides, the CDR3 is TGCGCCAGCAGCCACGCACTAGCGGGAGGGCTCAATGAGCAGTTCTTC.

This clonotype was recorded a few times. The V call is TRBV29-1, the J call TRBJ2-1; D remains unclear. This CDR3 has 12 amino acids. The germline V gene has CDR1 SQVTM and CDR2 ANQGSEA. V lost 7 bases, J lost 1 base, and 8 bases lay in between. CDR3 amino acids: CSAHNSYNEQFF. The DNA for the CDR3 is TGCAGCGCACACAATTCCTACAATGAGCAGTTCTTC.

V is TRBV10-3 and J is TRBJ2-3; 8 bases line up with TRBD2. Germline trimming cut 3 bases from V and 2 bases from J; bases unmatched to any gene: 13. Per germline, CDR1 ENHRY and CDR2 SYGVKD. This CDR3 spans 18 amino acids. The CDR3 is CAISDPTSAQTYTDTQYF. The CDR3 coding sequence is TGTGCCATCAGTGACCCGACTAGCGCGCAAACTTACACAGATACGCAGTATTTT.

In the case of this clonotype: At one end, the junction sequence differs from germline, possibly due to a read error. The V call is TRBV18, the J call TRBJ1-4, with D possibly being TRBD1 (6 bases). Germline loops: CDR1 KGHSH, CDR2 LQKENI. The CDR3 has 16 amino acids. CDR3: CASSLPRTGLNEKLFF. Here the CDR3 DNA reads TGCGCCAGCTCACTCCCCCGAACAGGGCTTAATGAAAAACTGTTTTTT. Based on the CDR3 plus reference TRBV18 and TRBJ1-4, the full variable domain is NAGVMQNPRHLVRRRGQEARLRCSPMKGHSHVYWYRQLPEEGLKFMVYLQKENIIDESGMPKERFSAEFPKEGPSILRIQQVVRGDSAAYFCASSLPRTGLNEKLFFGSGTQLSVL.

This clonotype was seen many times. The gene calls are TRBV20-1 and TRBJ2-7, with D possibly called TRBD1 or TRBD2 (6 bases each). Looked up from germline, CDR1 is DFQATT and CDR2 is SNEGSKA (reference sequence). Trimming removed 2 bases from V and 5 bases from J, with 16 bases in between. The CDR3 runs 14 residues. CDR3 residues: CSARSGASVHEQYF. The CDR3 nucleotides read TGCAGTGCTAGATCGGGGGCGTCTGTCCACGAGCAGTACTTC.